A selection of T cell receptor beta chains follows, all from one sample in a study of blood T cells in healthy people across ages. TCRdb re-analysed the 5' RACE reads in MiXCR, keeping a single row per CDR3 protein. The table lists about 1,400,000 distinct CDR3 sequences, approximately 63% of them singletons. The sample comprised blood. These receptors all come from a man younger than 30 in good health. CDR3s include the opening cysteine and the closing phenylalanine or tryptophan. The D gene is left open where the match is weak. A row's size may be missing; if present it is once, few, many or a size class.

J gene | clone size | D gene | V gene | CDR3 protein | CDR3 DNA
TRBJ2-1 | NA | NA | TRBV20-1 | CSAREQGVWETQFF | TGCAGTGCTAGAGAGCAGGGTGTATGGGAGACCCAGTTCTTC
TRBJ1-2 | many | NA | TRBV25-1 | CASSEGSNYGYTF | TGCGCCAGCAGCGAAGGAAGTAACTATGGCTACACCTTC
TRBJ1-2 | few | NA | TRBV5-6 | CASSRTRGGYTF | TGTGCCAGCAGCAGAACAAGAGGAGGCTACACCTTC
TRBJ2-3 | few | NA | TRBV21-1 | CASSKETSTDTQYF | TGTGCCAGCAGCAAAGAAACAAGCACAGATACGCAGTATTTT
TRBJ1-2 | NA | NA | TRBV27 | CASRGTAHGYTF | TGTGCCAGCAGGGGGACCGCCCATGGCTACACCTTC
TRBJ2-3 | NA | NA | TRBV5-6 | CASSLSITDTRYF | TGTGCCAGCAGCTTATCAATCACAGATACGCGGTATTTT
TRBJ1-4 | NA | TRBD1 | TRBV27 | CASRGTATSTNEKLFF | TGTGCCAGCCGAGGGACAGCCACTTCAACTAATGAAAAACTGTTTTTT
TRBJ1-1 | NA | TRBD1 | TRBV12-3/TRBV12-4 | CASSSFPGTGTEAFF | TGTGCCAGCAGTTCATTCCCCGGGACAGGGACTGAAGCTTTCTTT
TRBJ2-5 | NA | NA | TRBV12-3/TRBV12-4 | CASTRPGTAKETQYF | TGTGCCAGCACACGGCCCGGGACGGCCAAAGAGACCCAGTACTTC
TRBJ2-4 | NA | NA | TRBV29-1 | CSAIRGDIQYF | TGCAGCGCCATCAGGGGTGACATTCAGTACTTC
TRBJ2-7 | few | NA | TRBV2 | CASSQNPTAPYEQYF | TGTGCCAGCAGCCAAAACCCTACGGCTCCCTACGAGCAGTACTTC
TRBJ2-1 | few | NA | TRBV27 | CASSVGTVNEQFF | TGTGCCAGCAGTGTAGGGACGGTCAATGAGCAGTTCTTC
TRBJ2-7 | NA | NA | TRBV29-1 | CSVVFDRRSSYEQYF | TGCAGCGTTGTGTTCGACAGGAGATCCTCCTACGAGCAGTACTTC
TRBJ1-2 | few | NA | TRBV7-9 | CASSQTRRNYGYTF | TGTGCCAGCAGCCAAACTAGACGTAACTATGGCTACACCTTC
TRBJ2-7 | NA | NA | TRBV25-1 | CASSGTDGTYEQYF | TGTGCCAGCAGTGGGACGGACGGAACCTACGAGCAGTACTTC
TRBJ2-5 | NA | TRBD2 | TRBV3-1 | CASSQVSLAEGGETQYF | TGTGCCAGCAGCCAAGTGTCACTAGCGGAAGGTGGGGAGACCCAGTACTTC
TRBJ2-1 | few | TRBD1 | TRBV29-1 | CSVERPGQGIPYNEQFF | TGCAGCGTTGAACGACCGGGACAGGGGATCCCCTACAATGAGCAGTTCTTC
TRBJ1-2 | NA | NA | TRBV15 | CATGGEFYGYTF | TGTGCCACTGGGGGGGAATTCTATGGCTACACCTTC
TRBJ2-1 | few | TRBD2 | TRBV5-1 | CASSLRTSGHDPYNEQFF | TGCGCCAGCAGCTTAAGGACTAGCGGTCATGACCCCTACAATGAGCAGTTCTTC
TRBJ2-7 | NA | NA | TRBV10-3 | CAISGTDEQYF | TGTGCCATCAGTGGGACAGACGAGCAGTACTTC
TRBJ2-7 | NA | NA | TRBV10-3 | CAIRESLQGPTYEQYF | TGTGCCATCAGGGAGTCACTACAGGGCCCTACCTACGAGCAGTACTTC
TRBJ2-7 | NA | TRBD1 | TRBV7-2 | CASSYTQGQGIEQYF | TGTGCCAGCAGCTATACCCAGGGACAGGGAATCGAGCAGTACTTC
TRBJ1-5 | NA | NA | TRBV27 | CASSIGGSNQPQHF | TGTGCCAGCAGTATTGGGGGGAGCAATCAGCCCCAGCATTTT
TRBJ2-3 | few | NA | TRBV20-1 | CSATTETDTQYF | TGCAGTGCGACGACAGAAACAGATACGCAGTATTTT
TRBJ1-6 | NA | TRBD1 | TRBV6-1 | CASRRDSSYNSPLHF | TGTGCCAGCAGACGGGACAGCTCCTATAATTCACCCCTCCACTTT
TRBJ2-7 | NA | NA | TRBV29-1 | CSVETLTDYEQYF | TGCAGCGTGGAAACACTTACTGACTACGAGCAGTACTTC
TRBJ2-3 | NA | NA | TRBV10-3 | CAIRTTSTDTQYF | TGTGCCATACGGACAACTAGCACAGATACGCAGTATTTT
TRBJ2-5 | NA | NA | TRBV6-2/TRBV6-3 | CATAHGTETQYF | TGTGCCACCGCCCACGGGACAGAGACCCAGTACTTC
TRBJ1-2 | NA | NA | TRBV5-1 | CASSRNPETAGLDGYTF | TGCGCCAGCAGCAGGAACCCCGAGACAGCCGGACTAGATGGCTACACCTTC
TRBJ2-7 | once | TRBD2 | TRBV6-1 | CASSDTAGAYEQYF | TGTGCCAGCAGTGATACAGCGGGAGCTTACGAGCAGTACTTC
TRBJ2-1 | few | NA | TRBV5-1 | CASRWDSFYNEQFF | TGCGCCAGCCGTTGGGACTCATTCTACAATGAGCAGTTCTTC
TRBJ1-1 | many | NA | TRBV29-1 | CSVEGGGNTEAFF | TGCAGCGTTGAAGGGGGAGGGAACACTGAAGCTTTCTTT
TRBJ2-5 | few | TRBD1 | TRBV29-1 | CSVETTGQETQYF | TGCAGCGTTGAAACGACAGGGCAAGAGACCCAGTACTTC
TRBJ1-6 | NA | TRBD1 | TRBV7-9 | CASSLDGQGASPLHF | TGTGCCAGCAGCTTAGACGGACAGGGTGCCTCACCCCTCCACTTT
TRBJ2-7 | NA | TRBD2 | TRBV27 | CASSLALAGGHEQYF | TGTGCCAGCAGTTTGGCCCTAGCGGGAGGTCACGAGCAGTACTTC
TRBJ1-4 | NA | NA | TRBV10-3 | CAIRLPTNEKLFF | TGTGCCATCAGACTGCCAACTAATGAAAAACTGTTTTTT
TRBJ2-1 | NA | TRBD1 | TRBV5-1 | CASSRMGQGSYNEQFF | TGCGCCAGCAGCAGAATGGGACAGGGATCCTACAATGAGCAGTTCTTC
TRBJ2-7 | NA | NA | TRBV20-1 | CSAEGPTYEQYF | TGCAGTGCTGAGGGACCGACCTACGAGCAGTACTTC
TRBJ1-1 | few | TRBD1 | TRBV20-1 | CSAREGDREAFF | TGCAGTGCTAGAGAGGGGGACAGAGAAGCTTTCTTT
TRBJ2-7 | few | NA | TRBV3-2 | CSPRNEQYF | TGTTCCCCGCGCAACGAGCAGTACTTC
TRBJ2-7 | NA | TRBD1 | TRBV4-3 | CASSQGVVGQHSYEQYF | TGCGCCAGCAGCCAAGGGGTTGTGGGACAGCACTCCTACGAGCAGTACTTC
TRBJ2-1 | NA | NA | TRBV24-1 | CATSAVRGEQFF | TGTGCCACCAGTGCGGTACGCGGTGAGCAGTTCTTC
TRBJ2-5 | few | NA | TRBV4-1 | CASSRAVQNQETQYF | TGCGCCAGCAGCCGCGCGGTACAGAACCAAGAGACCCAGTACTTC
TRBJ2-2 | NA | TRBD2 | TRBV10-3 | CAIGGTSAETGELFF | TGTGCCATCGGGGGGACTAGCGCGGAGACCGGGGAGCTGTTTTTT